Following are 18 T cell receptor beta chains from one sample sequenced in a study of blood T cell repertoires in COVID-19. The data were produced by immunoSEQ multiplex PCR, yet TCRdb's version contains in-frame clones alone and is incomplete. The sample carries some 250,000 clones, around 79% recorded once. Sequencing input: peripheral blood. These receptor sequences come from a woman aged 80 or over with acute or convalescent COVID-19.

The V and J genes are TRBV7-8 and TRBJ1-5, with unresolved D. The CDR3 has 15 amino acids. Germline V lookup: CDR1 SGHVS, CDR2 FQNEAQ. Trimming cost V 5 bases and J 4 bases, with 15 bases left between them. This CDR3 is CASSRRVGENQPQHF. CDR3 nucleotides: TGTGCCAGCAGCCGGAGGGTCGGAGAAAATCAGCCCCAGCATTTT.

This clone came up a few times. The V and J genes are TRBV5-1 and TRBJ2-1; TRBD2 matches 9 bases. Germline lookup yields CDR1 SGHRS and CDR2 YFSETQ. CDR3 size: 15 residues. Trimming cost V 4 bases and J 7 bases; bases outside gene matches: 9. The CDR3: CASSPSGGRENEQFF. The CDR3 DNA follows: TGCGCCAGCAGCCCCAGCGGGGGGCGGGAGAATGAGCAGTTCTTC.

The rearrangement uses TRBV7-8 and TRBJ1-6; 8 bases align to TRBD1. The germline V gene encodes CDR1 SGHVS and CDR2 FQNEAQ. The CDR3 runs to 15 residues. Trimming at V came to 5 bases and at J to 8 bases, leaving 8 bases not matched to a gene. The CDR3 loop reads CASSPYDRGYSPLHF. The CDR3 nucleotides read TGTGCCAGCAGCCCTTATGACAGGGGATATTCACCCCTCCACTTT.

This chain connects TRBV7-2 to TRBJ1-1; 7 bases are a match to TRBD1. The V gene's germline CDR1 is SGHTA and CDR2 FQGNSA. Trimming took 5 bases from V and 2 from J; bases not matched to a gene: 8. This CDR3 has 15 residues. The CDR3 sequence is CASSPSWTGNTEAFF. In DNA form, the CDR3 reads TGTGCCAGCAGCCCTAGTTGGACAGGAAACACTGAAGCTTTCTTT.

This clone was picked up many times. CDR3 coding DNA: TGTGCCATCAGTGAGATGGCGAACACTGAAGCTTTCTTT. This gives the protein CAISEMANTEAFF. The chain recombines TRBV10-3 with TRBJ1-1; no clear D gene. The CDR3 is 13 amino acids. Trimming removed 2 bases from V and 1 base from J, with 5 bases in between. Looked up from germline, CDR1 is ENHRY and CDR2 is SYGVKD.

The chain has TRBV9 and TRBJ1-2; the D gene is possibly TRBD1 (5 bases). Per germline, CDR1 SGDLS and CDR2 YYNGEE. The CDR3 consists of 17 residues. Trimming shortened V by 4 bases and J by 4 bases, and 23 bases separated the two germline ends. CDR3 loop: CASSPQAAGPPSYGYTF. The CDR3 coding sequence is TGTGCCAGCAGCCCCCAAGCCGCAGGGCCCCCCTCCTATGGCTACACCTTC.

As regards this clone: Other DNA sequences in the sample encode the same CDR3. The CDR3 DNA reads as TGTGCCAGCAGTTTCCCCAGTGGGGGGGGTGGCGAGACCCAGTACTTC. It codes for CASSFPSGGGGETQYF. The chain combines TRBV7-9 with TRBJ2-5, with 7 bases lining up with TRBD2. Germline CDR1 and CDR2: SEHNR and FQNEAQ (reference sequence). The CDR3 length is 16 residues. The V segment lost 6 bases and the J segment 5 bases; nucleotides outside the gene matches: 15.

This clone was found once. This rearrangement joins TRBV19 to TRBJ1-2, with D perhaps TRBD1 (6 bases). The CDR3 contains 15 residues. Between the trimmed V and J ends, which lost 3 bases and 8 bases, there was a span of 19 bases. CDR1 is LNHDA and CDR2 is SQIVND in the germline V gene (reference sequence). The CDR3 loop is CASSMSGAIVGGYTF. CDR3 sequence (DNA): TGTGCCAGTAGTATGTCAGGGGCGATTGTGGGGGGCTACACCTTC.

Comments on this clone: Other DNA sequences of this sample code for an identical CDR3. J is TRBJ1-5 and V is TRBV6-2 or TRBV6-3; D call uncertain. Trimming shortened V by 2 bases and J by 2 bases, and 10 bases separated the two germline ends. Per the germline V gene, CDR1 is MNHEY and CDR2 is SVGEGT. CDR3 length equals 15 residues. CDR3 residues: CASSYGGLGNQPQHF. The CDR3 nucleotides are TGTGCCAGCAGTTACGGAGGACTTGGCAATCAGCCCCAGCATTTT.

This clone was recorded a few times. J is TRBJ1-6 and V is TRBV7-2; maybe TRBD1 (5 bases). The V and J ends lost 6 bases and 8 bases respectively, with 11 bases between them. Germline lookup yields CDR1 SGHTA and CDR2 FQGNSA. The CDR3 is 13 residues long. The DNA for the CDR3 is TGTGCCAGCAGGGGGCAGGAGTATTCACCCCTCCACTTT. This sequence encodes CASRGQEYSPLHF. The full variable domain, rest sourced from reference TRBV7-2 and TRBJ1-6, is GAGVSQSPSNKVTEKGKDVELRCDPISGHTALYWYRQSLGQGLEFLIYFQGNSAPDKSGLPSDRFSAERTGGSVSTLTIQRTQQEDSAVYLCASRGQEYSPLHFGNGTRLTVT.

The chain combines TRBV19 with TRBJ1-5; TRBD1 aligns across 8 bases. The V gene end was trimmed by 7 bases and the J gene end by 4 bases; junction bases not matched to a gene: 9. This CDR3 is built from 15 residues. Germline assignment: CDR1 LNHDA and CDR2 SQIVND (reference sequence). As DNA, the CDR3 is TGTGCCAGTAACCCCCTGGGACAGGCAAATCAGCCCCAGCATTTT. This translates into CASNPLGQANQPQHF.

This clone was observed a few times. The gene calls are TRBV7-2 and TRBJ2-7; 7 nucleotides align to TRBD2. CDR3 length equals 15 residues. Germline V CDR1 and CDR2: SGHTA, FQGNSA. The V gene end was trimmed by 4 bases and the J gene end by 3 bases; junction bases not matched to a gene: 9. In DNA, the CDR3 is TGTGCCAGCAGCTCCGCGGGGAGGGTGGACTACGAGCAGTACTTC. Amino acid sequence: CASSSAGRVDYEQYF.

The chain combines TRBV5-4 with TRBJ1-2; D is uncertain. The CDR3 totals 13 residues. Germline values: CDR1 SGHNT, CDR2 YYREEE (reference sequence). Trimming shortened V by 2 bases and J by 2 bases, and 7 bases separated the two germline ends. CDR3 protein: CASSLLANYGYTF. The DNA for the CDR3 is TGTGCCAGCAGCTTACTAGCCAACTATGGCTACACCTTC.

This rearrangement joins TRBV30 to TRBJ1-5; D not certain. The ends were cut back, 2 bases at V and 8 bases at J, with 10 bases in the middle. Germline loops: CDR1 GTSNPN, CDR2 SVGIG (reference sequence). The CDR3 spans 12 residues. CDR3 DNA sequence: TGTGCCTGGAGTTCCGGTGGTAAGCCCCAGCATTTT. Protein: CAWSSGGKPQHF.

The V call is TRBV5-4, the J call TRBJ2-2; TRBD2 matches 8 bases. The germline V gene encodes CDR1 SGHNT and CDR2 YYREEE (reference sequence). The CDR3 loop spans 15 amino acids. The trim removed 1 base at V and 6 bases at J, leaving 5 bases unmatched. The CDR3 sequence: CASSLISGSAGELFF. In DNA form, the CDR3 reads TGTGCCAGCAGCTTGATAAGCGGGAGTGCCGGGGAGCTGTTTTTT.

This clone came up once. The chain employs TRBV5-1 and TRBJ1-1; TRBD1 agrees at 9 bases. CDR1 and CDR2 from the germline V gene are SGHRS and YFSETQ. The CDR3 runs 15 residues. V gave up 3 bases and J gave up 1 base; unmatched junction bases: 4. This CDR3 is CASSSLQGANTEAFF. CDR3 nucleotide sequence: TGCGCCAGCAGCTCACTACAGGGGGCGAACACTGAAGCTTTCTTT.

The chain carries TRBV7-2 and TRBJ1-2; D is perhaps TRBD1 (5 bases). V was pared by 5 bases and J by 2 bases, with 15 bases between. The germline gives CDR1 SGHTA, CDR2 FQGNSA. CDR3 length: 15 amino acids. The CDR3, as DNA: TGTGCCAGCAGCCAAATGGGGCGAAGAAACTATGGCTACACCTTC. It yields the protein CASSQMGRRNYGYTF.

Of note for this clone: Other DNA sequences in the same sample also yield this CDR3. The chain employs TRBV3-1 (or the pseudogene TRBV3-2) and TRBJ2-2; a weak D match, TRBD1 (6 bases). V was clipped by 1 base and J by 4 bases, with 7 bases between them. This CDR3 has 14 amino acids. CDR1 is LGHDT, CDR2 YNNKEL, per germline (reference sequence). The CDR3 nucleotides are TGTGCCAGCAGCCAAGGAGGGGGCACCGGGGAGCTGTTTTTT. Encoded protein: CASSQGGGTGELFF.